This T cell receptor beta chain was observed in a study of T-cell reconstitution after alpha-beta-depleted transplantation in children. A library of TCRbeta sequences, prepared with unique molecular identifiers, was generated. TCRdb fed the PCR reads into MiXCR, producing one record per CDR3 protein. The profile shows 450,000 to 550,000 distinct CDR3 sequences, roughly 10% of them singletons. This clonotype showed up just a few times. The CDR3 spans 14 residues. V shed 10 bases and J shed 5 bases, with 18 bases lying between them. The specimen comprised PBMCs, mostly from graft donor cells, sampled 180 days after TCRalphabeta/CD19-depleted stem cell transplant. This clonotype originated in a female patient between 2 and 10 years old who had a stem cell transplant for aplastic anemia, so the T cells may come from the graft donor. The rearrangement links TRBV12-3 or TRBV12-4 to TRBJ2-1; D not certain. CDR3 protein: CATQPVLTNNEQFF. The CDR3 DNA is TGTGCCACCCAACCAGTCCTCACCAACAATGAGCAGTTCTTC.